Below are 27 T cell receptor beta chains sequenced from a single sample in a study of blood T cell repertoires in COVID-19. Clones were read by immunoSEQ multiplex PCR, and TCRdb kept only the in-frame ones, dropping some. The table has about 230,000 clones, 70% to 90% seen once; the top ten hold approximately 2.6%. The source material was peripheral blood. The receptor source for this set is a woman in her 70s with active or convalescent COVID-19.

The chain carries TRBV5-4 and TRBJ1-3, with D hard to call. Germline CDR1 reads SGHNT; CDR2 reads YYREEE (reference sequence). The ends were cut back, 0 bases at V and 4 bases at J, with 8 bases in the middle. The CDR3 runs 14 residues. CDR3 residues: CASSLVGPGNTIYF. In DNA, the CDR3 is TGTGCCAGCAGCTTGGTTGGGCCGGGAAACACCATATATTTT.

V usage is TRBV27 and J usage is TRBJ2-3, with 12 bases lining up with TRBD2. Per the germline V gene, CDR1 is MNHEY and CDR2 is SMNVEV (reference sequence). The CDR3 contains 16 residues. V lost 7 bases, J lost 1 base, and 6 bases stayed unmatched. CDR3 amino acids: CASTGRLAGGTDTQYF. The CDR3 DNA reads as TGTGCCAGCACCGGGCGACTAGCGGGGGGCACAGATACGCAGTATTTT.

The rearrangement uses TRBV6-4 and TRBJ2-3, with TRBD1 matching over 11 bases. The length of the CDR3 is 15 residues. Germline loops: CDR1 MRHNA, CDR2 SNTAGT. J gave up 5 bases and V 5 bases, and 6 bases lay outside the gene matches. The CDR3 reads CASSRTGTGGDTQYF. The CDR3 DNA follows: TGTGCCAGCAGTCGAACCGGGACAGGGGGAGATACGCAGTATTTT.

To note about this clone: Other DNA sequences in this sample translate to the same CDR3. The CDR3: CASSLTGYGYTF. In nucleotides, the CDR3 is TGTGCCAGCAGTTTAACGGGTTATGGCTACACCTTC. The chain recombines TRBV12-3 or TRBV12-4 with TRBJ1-2; D ambiguous. With 2 bases removed from V and 5 bases from J, the gap between germline ends came to 6 bases. The CDR3 consists of 12 residues.

This clone was counted between two and nine times. The chain joins TRBV5-1 to TRBJ2-1, with 12 bases matching TRBD1. The CDR3 length is 16 residues. Germline CDR1 and CDR2: SGHRS and YFSETQ. Trimming cost V 4 bases and J 9 bases; bases outside gene matches: 11. The CDR3 region has the DNA TGCGCCAGCAGCGTCCCAGGGACAGGGGGCTTAGGTGAGCAGTTCTTC. It is translated as CASSVPGTGGLGEQFF.

As concerns this clone: Mismatch with germline at one junction end may stem from a read error. In the same sample, other DNA sequences code for this CDR3. This sequence joins TRBV3-1 (or the pseudogene TRBV3-2) and TRBJ2-7; 11 bases fit TRBD2. This CDR3 spans 16 amino acids. Germline V gene data show CDR1 as LGHDT and CDR2 as YNNKEL (reference sequence). The CDR3: CASSQASGGSSYEQYF. In DNA, the CDR3 is TGTGCCAGCAGCCAAGCTAGCGGGGGGTCCTCCTACGAACAGTACTTC.

This rearrangement joins TRBV4-2 to TRBJ2-3, with unresolved D. The germline V gene has CDR1 LGHNA and CDR2 YNFKEQ. The CDR3 runs 13 residues. Trimming cost V 4 bases and J 6 bases, with 11 bases left between them. CDR3 sequence (DNA): TGTGCCAGCAGCCCCCGACTTAGCGATACGCAGTATTTT. Encoded protein: CASSPRLSDTQYF.

This sequence joins TRBV2 and TRBJ1-5; D ambiguous. Looked up from germline, CDR1 is SNHLY and CDR2 is FYNNEI. The ends were cut back, 7 bases at V and 1 base at J, with 8 bases in the middle. CDR3 length: 13 amino acids. In DNA, the CDR3 is TGTGCCAGCAATGCCGGGAGCAATCAGCCCCAGCATTTT. It translates to CASNAGSNQPQHF.

V usage is TRBV30 and J usage is TRBJ1-5; tentatively, D is TRBD1 (6 bases). The CDR3 loop spans 13 amino acids. V lost 2 bases to trimming and J lost 5 bases, with 10 bases between them. The germline V gene has CDR1 GTSNPN and CDR2 SVGIG (reference sequence). In DNA, the CDR3 is TGTGCCTGGAGTCCACAGGGTTATCAGCCCCAGCATTTT. It codes for CAWSPQGYQPQHF.

This chain connects TRBV6-2 or TRBV6-3 to TRBJ2-1, with TRBD1 matching over 9 bases. CDR3 length equals 14 residues. Germline CDR1 is MNHEY and CDR2 is SVGEGT. Trimming cost V 6 bases and J 6 bases; bases outside gene matches: 6. CDR3 loop: CASSKGQGFNEQFF. CDR3 DNA sequence: TGTGCCAGCAGCAAGGGACAGGGTTTCAATGAGCAGTTCTTC.

The chain recombines TRBV3-1 (or the pseudogene TRBV3-2) with TRBJ2-6; no definite D call. From germline, CDR1 is LGHDT and CDR2 YNNKEL (reference sequence). CDR3 size: 17 residues. The V end lost 0 bases, the J end lost 2 bases, and 11 bases lay between the germline ends. CDR3 protein: CASSQEYGSTGANVLTF. DNA of the CDR3: TGTGCCAGCAGCCAAGAATACGGTTCTACTGGGGCCAACGTCCTGACTTTC.

In its sample, this clone was seen once. This rearrangement joins TRBV4-1 to TRBJ2-7, with 14 bases that match TRBD2. From germline, CDR1 is MGHRA and CDR2 YSYEKL. The CDR3 is made up of 16 amino acids. J was trimmed by 2 bases and V by 2 bases; bases with no gene match: 2. The CDR3 reads CASSQPGLAGAYEQYF. DNA for the CDR3: TGCGCCAGCAGCCAACCGGGACTAGCGGGGGCCTACGAGCAGTACTTC.

The chain couples TRBV5-4 to TRBJ2-3; D is possibly TRBD2 (5 bases). The CDR3 extends over 16 amino acids. CDR1 and CDR2 from the germline V gene are SGHNT and YYREEE (reference sequence). V gave up 4 bases and J gave up 2 bases, with 17 bases separating them. The CDR3 reads CASSLAQGFLTDTQYF. CDR3 coding DNA: TGTGCCAGCAGCCTAGCCCAAGGATTCCTCACAGATACGCAGTATTTT.

This clone was detected a few times. The chain couples TRBV12-3 or TRBV12-4 to TRBJ2-7; D is possibly TRBD2 (5 bases). The CDR3 runs 13 residues. Trimming cost V 7 bases and J 0 bases, with 10 bases left between them. The chain's CDR3 is CASTRTPSYEQYF. The CDR3 DNA sequence: TGTGCCAGCACCCGGACTCCCTCCTACGAGCAGTACTTC.

V is TRBV5-1 and J is TRBJ2-6; 11 bases are shared with TRBD1. V shed 5 bases, J shed 2 bases, and the junction held 9 bases outside the gene matches. Germline CDR1 SGHRS, CDR2 YFSETQ. The CDR3 contains 18 residues. Written as DNA, the CDR3 is TGCGCCAGCAGTCCACGCGGGACAGGGGGGACTGGGGCCAACGTCCTGACTTTC. Protein sequence: CASSPRGTGGTGANVLTF.

CDR3 in amino acids: CASSEPGQGTQHF. The CDR3 bases are TGTGCCAGCAGTGAGCCGGGACAGGGGACCCAGCATTTT. The gene calls are TRBV6-1 and TRBJ1-5, with 10 bases aligning to TRBD1. This CDR3 spans 13 amino acids. Germline V CDR1 and CDR2: MNHNS, SASEGT. With 3 bases clipped from V and 11 bases from J, the junction kept 4 bases outside the gene matches.

V and J are TRBV27 and TRBJ1-1; D possibly corresponds to TRBD1 (5 bases). The CDR3 contains 16 residues. The germline V and J ends were trimmed by 2 bases and 1 base, with 14 bases remaining between them. In germline, CDR1 is MNHEY, CDR2 SMNVEV (reference sequence). The CDR3 bases are TGTGCCAGCAGTTTAGGGCAGGGTAGGGGGAACACTGAAGCTTTCTTT. It specifies CASSLGQGRGNTEAFF.

This clone was observed a handful of times. The chain carries TRBV25-1 and TRBJ1-1; D gene uncertain. Trimming pared 5 bases from V and 3 bases from J, leaving 19 bases between. Germline loops: CDR1 MGHDK, CDR2 SYGVNS. CDR3 size: 16 residues. For the CDR3, the DNA is TGTGCCAGCAGTCCCCCCAGCGGCCGAAGAGACACTGAAGCTTTCTTT. It specifies CASSPPSGRRDTEAFF.

The genes are TRBV3-1 (or the pseudogene TRBV3-2) and TRBJ2-3; 11 bases map to TRBD1. With V trimmed by 4 bases and J by 5 bases, 2 bases remained unmatched. The CDR3 spans 14 residues. The germline V gene has CDR1 LGHDT and CDR2 YNNKEL (reference sequence). The CDR3 DNA is TGTGCCAGCAGCCCCGGGACAGGGGGAGATACGCAGTATTTT. The encoded protein is CASSPGTGGDTQYF.

The chain is built from TRBV7-2 and TRBJ1-2, with 8 bases that match TRBD1. This CDR3 contains 13 residues. The V segment lost 1 base and the J segment 8 bases; nucleotides outside the gene matches: 3. CDR1 and CDR2 (germline): SGHTA, FQGNSA. CDR3 loop: CASSLGTGQGYTF. The CDR3 region has the DNA TGTGCCAGCAGCTTAGGGACAGGGCAAGGCTACACCTTC.

The chain is built from TRBV18 and TRBJ2-7; D perhaps matches TRBD1 (5 bases). The germline V and J ends were trimmed by 3 bases and 2 bases, with 14 bases remaining between them. Germline loops: CDR1 KGHSH, CDR2 LQKENI. The CDR3 sequence is 15 residues long. The CDR3 nucleotides read TGTGCCAGCTCACCTTCTCGAGACAGCACCTACGAGCAGTACTTC. Its protein product is CASSPSRDSTYEQYF.

The table lists this clone with a count of one. This chain uses TRBV7-2 with TRBJ2-7, with 7 bases fitting TRBD1. The CDR3 consists of 14 residues. J gave up 3 bases and V 5 bases, and 7 bases lay outside the gene matches. Germline loops: CDR1 SGHTA, CDR2 FQGNSA. CDR3 sequence: CASSPTGVGYEQYF. In DNA, the CDR3 is TGTGCCAGCAGCCCCACAGGGGTGGGCTACGAGCAGTACTTC.

In DNA, the CDR3 is TGTGCCAGCAGGGCAGGGGCAGCCTACGAGCAGTACTTC. This sequence encodes CASRAGAAYEQYF. The chain couples TRBV27 to TRBJ2-7; D possibly corresponds to TRBD1 (6 bases). V was pared by 6 bases and J by 2 bases, with 11 bases between. The germline gives CDR1 MNHEY, CDR2 SMNVEV (reference sequence). The CDR3 is made up of 13 amino acids.

The chain's CDR3 is CASSSGTGTEAFF. The CDR3 coding sequence is TGCGCCAGCAGCTCAGGGACAGGGACTGAAGCTTTCTTT. The rearrangement links TRBV5-1 to TRBJ1-1; 9 bases line up with TRBD1. The CDR3 is 13 residues long. CDR1 is SGHRS, CDR2 YFSETQ, per germline. After removal of 3 bases from V and 5 bases from J, the junction contained 2 bases not matched to a gene.

CDR3 coding DNA: TGTGCCAGCAGCACCCCCGGGACAGGGGACGCAAACACCATATATTTT. Translating it yields CASSTPGTGDANTIYF. The rearrangement joins TRBV28 to TRBJ1-3; 10 bases align to TRBD1. This CDR3 has 16 residues. Germline CDR1 MDHEN, CDR2 SYDVKM. Trimming removed 6 bases from V and 6 bases from J; junction bases left unmatched: 11.

This chain joins TRBV4-2 and TRBJ2-7, with 11 nucleotides matching TRBD2. The germline CDR1 and CDR2 sequences are LGHNA and YNFKEQ. The CDR3 length is 16 residues. The V gene end was trimmed by 0 bases and the J gene end by 8 bases; junction bases not matched to a gene: 9. CDR3 coding DNA: TGTGCCAGCAGCCAAGAAGGAACTAGCGGGGGAACCAAGCAGTACTTC. Protein: CASSQEGTSGGTKQYF.

The chain has TRBV5-1 and TRBJ2-7, with 7 bases fitting TRBD1. V lost 2 bases to trimming and J lost 2 bases; unmatched junction nucleotides: 7. Germline CDR1 is SGHRS and CDR2 is YFSETQ. The CDR3 has 15 residues. The CDR3 spells CASSFLTGTAYEQYF. CDR3 bases: TGCGCCAGCAGCTTCCTGACCGGGACAGCCTACGAGCAGTACTTC.